This T cell receptor (beta chain) was identified during a study of T cells in Graves' hyperthyroidism and ophthalmopathy (dated by TCRdb to between 2017 and 2020). In the study overall: Peripheral blood samples were taken at the time of initial diagnosis, prior to any treatment. TCR V-J signatures able to tell the groups apart were searched for in a discovery cohort of 90 to 100 patients, of whom more than 40 had Graves' ophthalmopathy and around 56 had stable Graves' hyperthyroidism. Whether ophthalmopathy could be predicted prospectively was tested in an independent validation cohort made up of 18 hyperthyroidism patients plus 17 patients who later progressed to ophthalmopathy. The 100 discovery patients were randomly split 7:3 into training and test sets. In addition, the study compared T-cell repertoires in thyroid tissue and in blood from roughly 6 Graves' hyperthyroidism patients. After sampling, hyperthyroidism patients received methimazole starting at 30 mg daily, and ophthalmopathy patients received high-dose intravenous methylprednisolone. According to the paper, TCR Vbeta CDR3 sequencing was carried out on some 140 peripheral blood samples, which came from fewer than 50 ophthalmopathy, around 74 hyperthyroidism and about 17 progressor patients. The research as a whole found: In cross-validation, a model built on a 13 V-J signature told ophthalmopathy apart from stable hyperthyroidism with approximately 91% sensitivity and about 81% specificity, and in testing the same model reached 80%/75%. In validation, the model predicted progression to ophthalmopathy a median of roughly 6.2 months before onset, with about 64% sensitivity and 72.22% specificity. Sample size was not statistically predetermined, and investigators were not blinded to group allocation. Most expanded thyroid clonotypes (frequency above 0.001) were also detected in blood, suggesting blood repertoires may reflect thyroid immune responses.

As concerns this clonotype: Its antigen is unknown. No base qualities exist here, and no much larger clone lies one base off it.

In the ophthalmopathy patients, disease was moderately to severely active, with a Clinical Activity Score of 3 or more, a NOSPECS grade of 4 or more, and a duration of less than 3 months. The study excluded patients with uncontrolled infections, other autoimmune diseases, pregnancy or lactation. Diagnoses relied on clinical symptoms, serum thyroxine and TRAb, thyroid ultrasound and orbital computed tomography. Ficoll-Paque density gradient centrifugation was used to isolate PBMCs from about 10 ml of fresh peripheral blood. Total RNA was extracted using Trizol reagent, and RNA quality was assessed on an Agilent 2100 Bioanalyzer. The TCR beta CDR3 regions were amplified from the RNA transcripts. For the first round of RT-PCR on the TCR CDR3, the HTBI primer set was used together with the Qiagen OneStep RT-PCR kit. Libraries were constructed in a second round of multiplex PCR, after which size selection and purification were performed. The libraries were sequenced on an Illumina HiSeq2000 using paired-end 100 bp reads. The authors' pipeline ran thus. SOAPnuke was used to process the raw data, with reads discarded if the reads contained adapters or uncalled bases, had a mean Phred below 15, or lacked an exact constant-primer or identifier match. COPE v1.2.5 was used to merge high-quality paired reads, and clonotypes were defined as unique nucleotide sequences. Clonotypes were aligned to IMGT TRBV, TRBD and TRBJ reference segments using MiTCR v1.1. The analysis was restricted to V-J combinations with a frequency above 0.0001, which together covered about 99% of the repertoires. The TCS score was defined as the ratio of F50 (clonal expansion) to E x V (chaos), calculated using BLOSUM62-based TCRdist between CDR3 peptides within each V-J. Welch's t-statistics and random forest reduced roughly 530 V-J features to 10 to 15, which were used in a naive Bayes classifier (R e1071). TCRdb reran the public reads through fastp at Q25 and MiXCR, keeping productive beta chains. Merged by CDR3 protein, the rows form single entries marked with the most common genes and DNA. TCRdb's processing, not the authors' own work, is the source of the V and J calls. In this sample the table shows approximately 520,000 distinct CDR3 sequences, around 24% of which occur a single time. Over 9% of the sample is held by the ten biggest clonotypes.

V gives up 8 bases and J gives up 5 bases, and the segment between their germline ends measures 13 bases. From the cysteine through the phenylalanine, the CDR3 covers 12 amino acids. Only CDR3 DNA is held: 36 bases, read in frame from base 1. Recombination connected TRBV12-3 or TRBV12-4 to TRBJ2-7; the D segment could be TRBD2, given 6 matching bases. The sequencing input was blood. The sequence derives from a woman in her thirties with Graves' ophthalmopathy. For the CDR3, the sequence is CASGFGGDEQYF. In nucleotide form, the sequence is TGTGCCAGCGGGTTTGGCGGGGACGAGCAGTACTTC.